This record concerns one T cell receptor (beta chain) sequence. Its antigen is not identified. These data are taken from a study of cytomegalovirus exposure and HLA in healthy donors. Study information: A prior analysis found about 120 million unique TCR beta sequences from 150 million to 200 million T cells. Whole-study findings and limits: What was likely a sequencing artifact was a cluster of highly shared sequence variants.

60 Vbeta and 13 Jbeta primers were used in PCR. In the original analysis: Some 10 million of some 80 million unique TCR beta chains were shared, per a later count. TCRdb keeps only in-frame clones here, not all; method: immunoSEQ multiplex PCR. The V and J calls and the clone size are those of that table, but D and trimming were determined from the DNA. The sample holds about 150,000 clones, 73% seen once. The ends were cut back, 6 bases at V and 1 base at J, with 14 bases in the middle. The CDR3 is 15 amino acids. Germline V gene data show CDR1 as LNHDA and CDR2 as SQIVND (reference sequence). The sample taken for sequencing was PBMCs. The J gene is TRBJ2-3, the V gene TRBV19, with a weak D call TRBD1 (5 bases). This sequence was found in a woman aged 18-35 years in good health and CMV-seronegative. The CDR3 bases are TGTGCCAGTAGAGGTCAGGGTGAAGGCACAGATACGCAGTATTTT. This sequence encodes CASRGQGEGTDTQYF.